The TCR beta chain under discussion was sequenced for a study of shared clonotypes between healthy human individuals. Study background: Ranging from 18 to 49 in age, donors were two women and a few men. Per-donor plates numbered three CD4 naive, three CD4 memory, two CD8 naive and one CD8 memory.

The CDR3 is made up of 14 amino acids. The V end lost 1 base, the J end lost 5 bases, and 9 bases lay between the germline ends. Germline V CDR1 and CDR2: MGHDK, SYGVNS. Sequenced by immunoSEQ multiplex PCR; TCRdb stores in-frame clones only, minus some. The table lists roughly 2 million clones, about 95% of them singletons, with about 1.1% in the top ten. CD45RO negativity and positive selection for CCR7 defined naive CD8 cells, a population that excluded terminally differentiated effector memory CD45RA+ cells. The chain couples TRBV25-1 to TRBJ1-5, with D tentatively TRBD1 (5 bases). This sequence originates from a man between 18 and 29 years old in good health. Source material: naive CD8+ T cells sorted from blood. Here the CDR3 reads CASSEWGRDQPQHF. CDR3 nucleotides: TGTGCCAGCAGTGAATGGGGGAGGGATCAGCCCCAGCATTTT.